This note documents a single T cell receptor (beta chain) sequence. Its antigen is unidentified. The data stem from a study of healthy donors' naive CD4 and CD8 T cells. Across the whole study: Donors spanned ages 20-25, 40-50 and 60-70 years, half female.

Each TCR library used around 500 ng of total RNA and a linear amplification protocol. TCRdb reanalysed the reads using MiXCR and keeps one entry per CDR3 protein. The repertoire holds about 180,000 distinct CDR3 sequences, with around 70% as singletons. CDR3 length equals 20 residues. Per germline, CDR1 MNHEY and CDR2 SVGEGT. V was pared by 10 bases and J by 2 bases, with 17 bases of the junction left unmatched. Findings and caveats of the study: Naive CD4+ and CD8+ cells reportedly differed in usage of most V and J genes.

V gene TRBV6-2 or TRBV6-3 combines with J gene TRBJ2-1, with 16 bases lining up with TRBD2. The source material was naive CD4+ and CD8+ T cells sorted from blood, pooled from several donors. The TCR originated in a pool of human donors in good health; the sample pools cells from several healthy donors. DNA for the CDR3: TGTGCCACCTTTACGGTACCCGGGACTAGCGGGAGGGAGACCTACAATGAGCAGTTCTTC. Translation gives CATFTVPGTSGRETYNEQFF.